The source of this TCR beta chain is a study of regulatory T cells in long-lasting Graves disease. The study's findings and limits: Persistent disease was characterized by preferential usage of TRBV28, TRBJ1-2 and TRBJ2-5.

V shed 4 bases and J shed 2 bases, with 14 bases lying between them. The germline V gene encodes CDR1 SGHRS and CDR2 YFSETQ. The CDR3 sequence is 15 residues long. This clonotype was found many times. Its target is not known. Indicated time point: newly diagnosed GD, antithyroid drugs for less than 3 months. The TCR library was made from RNA extracted from PBMCs. Assembly of TCR beta libraries relied on iRepertoire HTBI primers together with Arm-PCR of CDR3 regions. Via MiXCR, TCRdb re-called the multiplex PCR reads, giving one row per CDR3 protein. In the table there are 450,000 to 600,000 distinct CDR3 sequences, roughly 16% of which are singletons. This same sample was also taken into another study, of T cells in Graves' hyperthyroidism and ophthalmopathy.

This TCR was recovered from a man aged 35-49 years with Graves disease. The chain couples TRBV5-1 to TRBJ2-3; D perhaps matches TRBD2 (5 bases). This specimen was peripheral blood mononuclear cells (PBMCs), taken at new diagnosis, from a patient treated with antithyroid drugs. CDR3 loop: CASSANGMLTDTQYF. CDR3 nucleotides: TGCGCCAGCAGCGCCAACGGGATGCTCACAGATACGCAGTATTTT.